This T cell receptor beta chain derives from a study of blood T cell repertoires in COVID-19. Study-level information: There were acute and convalescent COVID-19 samples, and they came from the United States, Italy and Spain. In each case, the material was cDNA or gDNA derived from T cells, B-cell-depleted T cells, or PBMCs.

Original data processing: Estimation of nucleated cell counts relied on the amplification of reference gene primers. Repertoires were generated with immunoSEQ multiplex PCR, while TCRdb's copy carries only in-frame clones and drops some. The V and J calls and clone size are taken from that table; D and trimming were inferred from the DNA. The sample shows 190,000 or so clones, nearly 90% of them seen only once. CDR3 length equals 16 residues. Trimming cost V 2 bases and J 4 bases; bases outside gene matches: 7. The germline CDR1 and CDR2 sequences are MNHNS and SASEGT. Source material: peripheral blood. The receptor's source is a man between 50 and 59 years old with acute or convalescent COVID-19. V and J are TRBV6-1 and TRBJ1-2; 10 bases map to TRBD1. The CDR3 region has the DNA TGTGCCAGCAGTGAAACGGGGACAGGGGACCTCTATGGCTACACCTTC. It translates to CASSETGTGDLYGYTF.